This TCR beta chain was sequenced in a study of T-cell memory formation after mild COVID-19. TCRdb fed the 5' RACE reads into MiXCR, producing one record per CDR3 protein. The sample carries about 100,000 distinct CDR3 sequences, roughly 10% recorded once. The sample holds a few counts of this clonotype. What it recognizes is unknown. Study observations and caveats: Contracting clones from day 15 to 85 showed balanced CD4/CD8; later expanders favored CD4+.

Trimming took 5 bases from V and 5 from J; bases not matched to a gene: 9. CDR3 length: 15 amino acids. The germline gives CDR1 SGHTA, CDR2 FQGNSA. The TCR comes from a man younger than 30 who had mild COVID-19 (a few samples of this study predate the infection). Cell type and time point are not known. V usage is TRBV7-2 and J usage is TRBJ2-1; 7 bases match TRBD1. The sequenced sample was PBMCs or a T cell subset sorted from them (not recorded which). The CDR3: CASSPPPGQHNEQFF. CDR3 sequence (DNA): TGTGCCAGCAGCCCACCCCCGGGACAGCACAATGAGCAGTTCTTC.